This T cell receptor beta chain was identified in a study of blood T cell repertoires in COVID-19. Background on the study: Italy, Spain and the United States were the sources of the convalescent and acute COVID-19 samples. Sample material is recorded as cDNA or gDNA derived from T cells, B-cell-depleted T cells, or PBMCs.

As originally analysed: How many nucleated cells were present was estimated from reference gene primer amplification. Repertoires were generated with immunoSEQ multiplex PCR, while TCRdb's copy carries only in-frame clones and drops some. V and J calls and clone size come straight from that table; D and trimming were deduced from the DNA. The sample has tens of thousands of clones, roughly 70% seen once. V was cut by 6 bases and J by 7 bases, with 22 bases left in between. Germline V CDR1 and CDR2: SNHLY, FYNNEI. The CDR3 has 15 residues. Patients from Seattle were sampled longitudinally, starting during active infection.

The source is a man between 65 and 85 years old with COVID-19, enrolled during active disease. The sample taken for sequencing was peripheral blood. The chain has TRBV2 and TRBJ2-7, with D perhaps TRBD2 (6 bases). The CDR3 region is CASSDPGRTMGEQYF. CDR3 nucleotides: TGTGCCAGCAGCGATCCCGGGAGAACAATGGGAGAGCAGTACTTC.